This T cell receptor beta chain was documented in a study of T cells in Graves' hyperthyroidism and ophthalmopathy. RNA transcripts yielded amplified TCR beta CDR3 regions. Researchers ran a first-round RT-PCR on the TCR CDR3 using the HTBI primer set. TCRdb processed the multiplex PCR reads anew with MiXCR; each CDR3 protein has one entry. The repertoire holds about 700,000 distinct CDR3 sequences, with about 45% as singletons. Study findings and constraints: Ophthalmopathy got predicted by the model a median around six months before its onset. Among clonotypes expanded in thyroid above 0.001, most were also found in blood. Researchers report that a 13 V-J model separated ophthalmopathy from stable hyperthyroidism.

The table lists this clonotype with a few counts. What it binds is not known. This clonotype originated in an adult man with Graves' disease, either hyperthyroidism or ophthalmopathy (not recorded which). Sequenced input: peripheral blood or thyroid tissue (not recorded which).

CDR3 residues: CASGKGVVSYEQYF. Written as DNA, the CDR3 is TGTGCTAGTGGTAAAGGAGTTGTCTCCTACGAGCAGTACTTC. The chain combines TRBV12-5 with TRBJ2-7; D is uncertain. CDR1 is LGHNT, CDR2 FRNRAP, per germline. V lost 5 bases, J lost 0 bases, and 11 bases lay in between. The CDR3 runs to 14 residues.